Here is one T cell receptor (beta chain) with its context. The protocol was immunoSEQ multiplex PCR, while the TCRdb copy is restricted to in-frame clones and leaves out a portion. The profile shows 65,000 to 75,000 clones, 80% to 95% of them singletons. This sample stems from a study of T cell changes during pregnancy in multiple sclerosis. CDR1 is MNHNY and CDR2 is SVGAGI in the germline V gene (reference sequence). The V gene end was trimmed by 5 bases and the J gene end by 1 base; junction bases not matched to a gene: 5. The CDR3 length is 14 residues. This rearrangement joins TRBV6-6 to TRBJ2-7, with 7 positions matching TRBD2. The starting material was peripheral blood, obtained after pregnancy. The source is a female donor in good health, enrolled as a control in a pregnancy study. In nucleotides, the CDR3 is TGTGCCAGCAGTCGCAGGGAGGGATCCTACGAGCAGTACTTC. This codes for CASSRREGSYEQYF.